This T cell receptor beta chain was sequenced in a study of blood T cell repertoires in COVID-19. Study background: T cells, B-cell-depleted T cells, or PBMCs provided the cDNA or gDNA that served as material.

With 2 bases clipped from V and 0 bases from J, the junction kept 0 bases outside the gene matches. Germline-derived CDR1 and CDR2 are MNHEY and SVGAGI. CDR3 length: 15 residues. TCRdb keeps only in-frame clones here, not all; method: immunoSEQ multiplex PCR. Of some 370,000 clones detected, less than 90% appear once; the ten largest clones hold 5.1%. Clinical histories supplied by participants themselves formed the basis of cohort assignment. Each recovered donor of Cohort 3 presented with two negative PCRs, clearance, or symptom resolution. The sequencing sample was made of PBMCs or T cells enriched from blood (not recorded which). This chain uses TRBV6-5 with TRBJ1-3, with TRBD1 matching 8 bases. The sequence came from a woman in her fifties or sixties who had recovered from COVID-19. The CDR3 loop is CASSYTGGSGNTIYF. The CDR3, as DNA: TGTGCCAGCAGTTACACAGGGGGCTCTGGAAACACCATATATTTT.